The 6 T cell receptor beta chains below all came from one sample that was sequenced in a study of T-cell reconstitution after alpha-beta-depleted transplantation in children. The library targeted TCRbeta and was prepared with unique molecular identifiers. TCRdb reprocessed the PCR reads with MiXCR, giving one entry per CDR3 protein. The data show about 980,000 distinct CDR3 sequences, about 31% seen once. The input for sequencing was PBMCs, mostly from graft donor cells, taken 360 days after TCRalphabeta/CD19-depleted stem cell transplant. The source of these receptors is a boy less than two years old who had a stem cell transplant for SCID, so the T cells may come from the graft donor.

This clonotype occurred many times. This chain joins TRBV10-3 and TRBJ1-1; D may be TRBD1 (5 bases). The ends were cut back, 3 bases at V and 1 base at J, with 15 bases in the middle. CDR3 length: 16 residues. The germline V gene has CDR1 ENHRY and CDR2 SYGVKD. CDR3 coding DNA: TGTGCCATCAGTGACTACGGGGACCCTACGAACACTGAAGCTTTCTTT. Its translation: CAISDYGDPTNTEAFF.

This clonotype was detected a few times. V usage is TRBV20-1 and J usage is TRBJ2-7; D tentatively reads TRBD1 or TRBD2 (7 bases each). The CDR3 runs 12 residues. Trimming removed 6 bases at V and 5 bases at J, with 14 bases between. Germline loops: CDR1 DFQATT, CDR2 SNEGSKA (reference sequence). CDR3 in amino acids: CSATQGGNEQYF. The CDR3 bases are TGCAGTGCAACCCAGGGGGGGAACGAGCAGTACTTC.

The sample holds a few counts of this clonotype. The chain employs TRBV12-3 or TRBV12-4 and TRBJ2-7; the D is unclear. Trimming stripped 1 base from V and 3 bases from J, with 13 bases between. This CDR3 region has 15 residues. CDR3 protein: CASSLGRVQLYEQYF. CDR3 in DNA: TGTGCCAGCAGTTTAGGACGGGTTCAACTCTACGAGCAGTACTTC.

As regards this clonotype: The junction differs from germline at one of its ends, possibly a read error. The genes are TRBV4-2 and TRBJ2-3, with 9 bases that match TRBD2. Per the germline V gene, CDR1 is LGHNA and CDR2 is YNFKEQ. The CDR3 sequence is 17 residues long. CDR3 residues: CASSQDTSGYRTDPQYF. DNA of the CDR3: TGTGCCAGCAGCCAAGATACTAGCGGGTACCGCACAGATCCGCAGTATTTT.

DNA of the CDR3: TGTGCCAGCAGCTTAGCTGTCACGACCTACGAGCAGTACTTC. Amino acid sequence: CASSLAVTTYEQYF. V usage is TRBV7-9 and J usage is TRBJ2-7, with D unclear. CDR3 length equals 14 residues. V lost 0 bases, J lost 2 bases, and 8 bases lay in between. Germline V gene sequence: CDR1 SEHNR, CDR2 FQNEAQ (reference sequence).

This clonotype came up a few times. The rearrangement joins TRBV7-2 to TRBJ1-2; D call uncertain. CDR3 size: 13 residues. Germline V gene data show CDR1 as SGHTA and CDR2 as FQGNSA. The V gene lost 1 base and the J gene lost 8 bases, with 11 bases spanning the gap. Here the CDR3 reads CASSLGPASGYTF. CDR3 nucleotides: TGTGCCAGCAGCTTAGGGCCAGCGTCAGGCTACACCTTC.